These 22 T cell receptor beta chains came from one sample sequenced in a study of shared clonotypes between healthy human individuals. The repertoire was sequenced with immunoSEQ multiplex PCR; TCRdb's copy has only in-frame clones and lacks some. The table records about a million clones, around three quarters of them present only once. The sample comprised memory CD4+ T cells from PBMCs. Subset noted: CD45RA-negative fraction. These receptors were taken from a man younger than 35 in good health. Some clones in this sample may be carry-over from other donors' samples.

The rearrangement uses TRBV15 and TRBJ2-1; D uncertain. The germline CDR1 and CDR2 sequences are LNHNV and YYDKDF (reference sequence). This CDR3 has 13 residues. Trimming took off 0 bases at V and 8 bases at J, with 8 bases between the two ends. This CDR3 reads CATSRDRRDEQFF. For the CDR3, the DNA is TGTGCCACCAGCAGAGATCGAAGGGATGAGCAGTTCTTC.

CDR3 sequence reads: CASSEARRPSFF. The CDR3 DNA follows: TGTGCCAGCAGTGAAGCGCGGAGACCTTCTTTCTTT. The V gene is TRBV2, the J gene TRBJ1-1; D remains unclear. The germline V gene has CDR1 SNHLY and CDR2 FYNNEI. V shed 0 bases and J shed 12 bases, with 11 bases lying between them. CDR3 length: 12 amino acids.

The chain has TRBV2 and TRBJ2-7, with D possibly being TRBD1 or TRBD2 (6 bases each). Germline V gene data show CDR1 as SNHLY and CDR2 as FYNNEI. The germline V and J ends were trimmed by 6 bases and 6 bases, with 15 bases remaining between them. The CDR3 spans 13 residues. The CDR3 protein is CASRAGEVSEQYF. The CDR3 nucleotides are TGTGCCAGCAGAGCAGGGGAGGTTAGCGAGCAGTACTTC.

The chain links TRBV5-1 to TRBJ1-4, with D perhaps matching TRBD1 (5 bases). CDR1 is SGHRS and CDR2 is YFSETQ in the germline V gene. The CDR3 has 15 residues. Deletions cut 4 bases from V and 5 bases from J, with 15 bases between. CDR3 bases: TGCGCCAGCAGCGGTGGTCGGACACTCAATGAAAAACTGTTTTTT. It yields the protein CASSGGRTLNEKLFF. The variable domain in full, with the rest retrieved from reference TRBV5-1 and TRBJ1-4, is KAGVTQTPRYLIKTRGQQVTLSCSPISGHRSVSWYQQTPGQGLQFLFEYFSETQRNKGNFPGRFSGRQFSNSRSEMNVSTLELGDSALYLCASSGGRTLNEKLFFGSGTQLSVL.

This clone has only a few counts. The same CDR3 can be traced to other DNA sequences in this sample. The V and J genes are TRBV7-2 and TRBJ2-2, with D tentatively TRBD1 (5 bases). The CDR3 runs to 14 residues. Trimming removed 4 bases from V and 4 bases from J, with 10 bases in between. Looked up from germline, CDR1 is SGHTA and CDR2 is FQGNSA. CDR3 in amino acids: CASSYRTGTGELFF. CDR3 sequence (DNA): TGTGCCAGCAGCTACCGAACAGGCACCGGGGAGCTGTTTTTT.

The chain uses TRBV2 and TRBJ1-5; 7 bases align to TRBD1. The CDR3 runs 14 residues. CDR1 and CDR2 (germline): SNHLY, FYNNEI. CDR3 sequence (DNA): TGTGCATCCTCAAGGGAAACAGGGGTAGAGCCCCAGCATTTT. Protein: CASSRETGVEPQHF.

The chain recombines TRBV27 with TRBJ2-7, with 7 positions matching TRBD1. CDR3 length: 13 amino acids. Germline values: CDR1 MNHEY, CDR2 SMNVEV (reference sequence). After removal of 5 bases from V and 7 bases from J, the junction contained 8 bases not matched to a gene. The CDR3 region is CASSLIQGTEQYF. The CDR3 nucleotides read TGTGCCAGCAGTCTAATACAGGGGACAGAGCAGTACTTC.

The chain combines TRBV7-9 with TRBJ2-4; TRBD2 might be the D (6 bases). Trimming cost V 6 bases and J 7 bases, with 13 bases left between them. The CDR3 contains 13 residues. From germline, CDR1 is SEHNR and CDR2 FQNEAQ (reference sequence). This CDR3 is CASSRESGNIQYF. The CDR3 bases are TGTGCCAGCAGTCGGGAGTCCGGCAACATTCAGTACTTC.

As concerns this clone: A read error may be the cause here, since a much bigger clone is one base away. This rearrangement joins TRBV29-1 to TRBJ2-1; the match to TRBD2 covers 11 bases. The CDR3 spans 17 residues. Germline assignment: CDR1 SQVTM and CDR2 ANQGSEA. The CDR3 nucleotides are TGCGGCGTTGAAGGGTTCGCAGGGACTAGCGGCTACAATGAGCAGTTCTTC. Protein: CGVEGFAGTSGYNEQFF.

Notes on this clone: This sample also contains other DNA sequences that code for the same CDR3. J is TRBJ2-5 and V is TRBV30; D is perhaps TRBD1 (6 bases). The CDR3 extends over 12 amino acids. Germline V gene lookup returns CDR1 GTSNPN and CDR2 SVGIG (reference sequence). V gave up 3 bases and J gave up 4 bases, with 9 bases separating them. The CDR3 here is CAWSTGRETQYF. The CDR3 DNA reads TGTGCCTGGAGCACAGGGAGAGAGACCCAGTACTTC.

This chain uses TRBV4-2 with TRBJ2-7; 7 positions agree with TRBD1. CDR1 is LGHNA and CDR2 is YNFKEQ in the germline V gene. This CDR3 has 14 amino acids. With 5 bases clipped from V and 2 bases from J, the junction kept 6 bases outside the gene matches. CDR3 sequence reads: CASSLRQGPYEQYF. CDR3 DNA: TGTGCCAGCAGCTTACGACAGGGTCCCTACGAGCAGTACTTC.

V usage is TRBV5-4 and J usage is TRBJ2-1; 9 nucleotides agree with TRBD2. The junction had 8 bases not matched to a gene; V was cut back by 4 bases and J by 6 bases. Germline CDR1 reads SGHNT; CDR2 reads YYREEE (reference sequence). The CDR3 runs 15 residues. The chain's CDR3 is CASSQVIAGVNEQFF. For the CDR3, the DNA is TGTGCCAGCAGCCAGGTGATAGCGGGAGTCAATGAGCAGTTCTTC.

The genes are TRBV4-2 and TRBJ1-4; D is possibly TRBD1 (5 bases). Trimming removed 1 base at V and 8 bases at J, with 14 bases between. The CDR3 sequence is 15 residues long. In germline, CDR1 is LGHNA, CDR2 YNFKEQ. CDR3 protein: CASSQVDSPREKLFF. DNA of the CDR3: TGTGCCAGCAGCCAAGTAGACAGTCCTCGGGAAAAACTGTTTTTT.

In its sample, this clone was seen once. V usage is TRBV5-1 and J usage is TRBJ1-6, with TRBD1 matching 8 bases. Per germline, CDR1 SGHRS and CDR2 YFSETQ. V was clipped by 4 bases and J by 0 bases; unmatched bases: 6. The CDR3 totals 17 residues. The CDR3 nucleotides read TGCGCCAGCAGCCAATCGACAGGGGCCTCCTATAATTCACCCCTCCACTTT. This encodes CASSQSTGASYNSPLHF. The entire variable domain, with the rest obtained from reference TRBV5-1 and TRBJ1-6, is as follows: KAGVTQTPRYLIKTRGQQVTLSCSPISGHRSVSWYQQTPGQGLQFLFEYFSETQRNKGNFPGRFSGRQFSNSRSEMNVSTLELGDSALYLCASSQSTGASYNSPLHFGNGTRLTVT.

Concerning this clone itself: At one end, the junction sequence differs from germline, possibly due to a read error. Other DNA sequences from this sample encode an identical CDR3 as well. This sequence joins TRBV9 and TRBJ1-2, with D uncertain. CDR1 SGDLS and CDR2 YYNGEE come from the germline V gene. The CDR3 spans 12 residues. CDR3 loop: CASSEANYGYTF. CDR3 in DNA: TGCGCCAGCAGCGAAGCGAACTATGGCTACACCTTC.

As DNA, the CDR3 is TGTGCCAGCAGCAAAGCGCAAGGGTGTGGGTATCAGCCCCAGCATTTT. Translating it yields CASSKAQGCGYQPQHF. The chain employs TRBV21-1 and TRBJ1-5. TRBV21-1 is given as a pseudogene. The CDR3 runs 16 residues.

As regards this clone: This same CDR3 is encoded by further DNA sequences in the sample. The rearrangement joins TRBV15 to TRBJ1-5; D is unresolved. The CDR3 runs 12 residues. Trimming cost V 2 bases and J 4 bases, with 3 bases left between them. Looked up from germline, CDR1 is LNHNV and CDR2 is YYDKDF (reference sequence). DNA of the CDR3: TGTGCCACCAGCAGATCTAATCAGCCCCAGCATTTT. This encodes CATSRSNQPQHF.

This chain uses TRBV5-6 with TRBJ2-2, with 10 bases fitting TRBD1. V was pared by 4 bases and J by 4 bases, with 4 bases of the junction left unmatched. Germline loops: CDR1 SGHDT, CDR2 YYEEEE. The CDR3 is 15 residues long. CDR3 sequence reads: CASSVRDRGTGELFF. CDR3 bases: TGTGCCAGCAGCGTCCGGGACAGGGGCACCGGGGAGCTGTTTTTT.

Here the CDR3 reads CASSPIPGFDNEQFF. The CDR3 DNA reads as TGTGCCAGCAGTCCTATCCCCGGGTTCGACAATGAGCAGTTCTTC. The gene calls are TRBV7-3 and TRBJ2-1; no reliable D call. V dropped 6 bases and J dropped 5 bases, with 17 bases sitting between them. The CDR3 consists of 15 residues. The germline V gene encodes CDR1 SGHTA and CDR2 FQGTGA.

This chain joins TRBV7-2 and TRBJ2-1, with 10 positions matching TRBD2. J was trimmed by 10 bases and V by 0 bases; bases with no gene match: 3. The CDR3 totals 14 residues. From germline, CDR1 is SGHTA and CDR2 FQGNSA. This CDR3 reads CASSLARTSGEQFF. CDR3 in DNA: TGTGCCAGCAGCTTAGCCCGGACTAGCGGAGAGCAGTTCTTC.

This chain connects TRBV6-6 to TRBJ2-6, with a possible D match to TRBD1 (6 bases). This CDR3 is 16 amino acids long. Trimming took off 2 bases at V and 1 base at J, with 9 bases between the two ends. The germline V gene encodes CDR1 MNHNY and CDR2 SVGAGI (reference sequence). CDR3 sequence (DNA): TGTGCCAGCAGTTACGGACAGACTTCTGGGGCCAACGTCCTGACTTTC. It translates to CASSYGQTSGANVLTF.

This chain links TRBV6-5 with TRBJ1-5; D is possibly TRBD1 (6 bases). CDR3 length: 14 residues. Trimming cost V 6 bases and J 4 bases, with 13 bases left between them. The germline V gene has CDR1 MNHEY and CDR2 SVGAGI. CDR3 sequence: CASSLTGYNQPQHF. The CDR3, as DNA: TGTGCCAGCAGCCTCACAGGGTATAATCAGCCCCAGCATTTT.